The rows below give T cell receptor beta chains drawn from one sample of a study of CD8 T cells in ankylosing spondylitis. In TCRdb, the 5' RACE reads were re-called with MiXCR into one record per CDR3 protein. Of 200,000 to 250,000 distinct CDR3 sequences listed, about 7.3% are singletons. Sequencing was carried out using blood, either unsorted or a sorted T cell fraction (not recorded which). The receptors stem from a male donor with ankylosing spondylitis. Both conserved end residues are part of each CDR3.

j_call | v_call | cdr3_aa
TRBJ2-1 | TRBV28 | CASSLETGTYNEQFF
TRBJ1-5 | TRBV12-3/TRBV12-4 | CASTTPGQPQHF
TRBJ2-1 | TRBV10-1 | CASSEGRGPYNEQFF
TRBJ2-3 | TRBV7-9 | CASRSSGPSTDTQYF
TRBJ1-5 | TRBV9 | CASSPGALNQPQHF
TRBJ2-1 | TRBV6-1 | CASSATSSSYNEQFF
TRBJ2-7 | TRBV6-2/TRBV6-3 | CASSYEGANYEQYF
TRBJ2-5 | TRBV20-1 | CSARTLETQYF
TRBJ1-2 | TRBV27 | CASSLLPLGYGYTF
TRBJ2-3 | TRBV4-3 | CASSQDGPGEADTQYF
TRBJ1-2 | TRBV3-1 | CASSQDYRVEDGYTF
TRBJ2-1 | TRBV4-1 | CASSQIGGSYNEQFF
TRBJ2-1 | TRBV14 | CASSHRDRVFYNEQFF
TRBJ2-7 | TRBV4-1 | CASSQRGTGETYEQYF
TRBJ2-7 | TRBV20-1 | CSVRARPKEGIYEQYF
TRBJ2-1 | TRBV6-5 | CASSSGVEGYNEQFF
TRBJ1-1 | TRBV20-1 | CSVQGFRELETEAFF
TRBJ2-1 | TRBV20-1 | CSDSPFGSIYNEQFF
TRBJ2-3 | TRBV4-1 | CASSQPKGEGTDTQYF
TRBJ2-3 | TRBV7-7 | CASSLERTDTQYF
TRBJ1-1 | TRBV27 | CASFTRMFTEAFF
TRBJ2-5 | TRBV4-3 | CASSSGGLNVETQYF
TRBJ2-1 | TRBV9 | CASSLLSRGDNEQFF
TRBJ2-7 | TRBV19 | CASTPGQGPYEQYF
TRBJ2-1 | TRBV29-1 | CSAKAELLSYNEQFF
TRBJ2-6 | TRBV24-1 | CATSFGANVLTF
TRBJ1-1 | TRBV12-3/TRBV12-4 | CASKLTEAFF
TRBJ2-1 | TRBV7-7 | CASSLGFYNEQFF
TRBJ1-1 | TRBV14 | CASSQESVAYTEAFF
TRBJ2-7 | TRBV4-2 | CASSPKQGGFAYEQYF
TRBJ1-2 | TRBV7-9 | CASSLVPTGTGGDGYTF
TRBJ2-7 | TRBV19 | CASSPGRGSWEQYF
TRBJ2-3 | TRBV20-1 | CSAKGLAGESDTQYF
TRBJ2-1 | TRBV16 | CASSQFSSYNEQFF
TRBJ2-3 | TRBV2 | CASSEGLASHTDTQYF
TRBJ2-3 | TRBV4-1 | CASSRLPDTQYF
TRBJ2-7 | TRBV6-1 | CASSEGWGQGTYEQYF
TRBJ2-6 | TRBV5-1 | CASSVLSGVSSGANVLTF
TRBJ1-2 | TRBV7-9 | CASSQNWGNYGYTF